This T cell receptor beta chain was retrieved from a study of identical twins. Findings and limits, study-wide: Out-of-frame TCR alpha sharing observed in monozygotic twins exceeded model estimates.

Healthy Caucasians supplied all donations. Template switching added a universal primer site, and cDNA bore unique molecular identifiers. A single record per CDR3 protein comes from TCRdb applying MiXCR to the 5' RACE reads. Here the sample spans 400,000 to 600,000 distinct CDR3 sequences, about 22% being singletons. This clonotype was seen only a few times. Its antigen is not identified. From germline, CDR1 is SEHNR and CDR2 FQNEAQ (reference sequence). The CDR3 totals 15 residues. Trimming took off 7 bases at V and 2 bases at J, with 14 bases between the two ends. The data also belong to a second study, concerning yellow fever vaccine responses in identical twins. That work adds: Among the twins, the vaccine T cell response reportedly seemed partly convergent and partly personalized.

The V and J genes are TRBV7-9 and TRBJ2-2, with D unresolved. Sequencing was carried out using CD4+ T cells sorted from blood. The clonotype comes from a woman under 30 in good health. The CDR3 region is CASTKSIINTGELFF. CDR3 DNA: TGTGCCAGCACAAAATCGATTATCAACACCGGGGAGCTGTTTTTT.